Presented here are 6 T cell receptor beta chains from one specimen sequenced in a study of blood T cell repertoires in COVID-19. The protocol was immunoSEQ multiplex PCR, while the TCRdb copy is restricted to in-frame clones and leaves out a portion. The sample has 130,000 to 150,000 clones; more than 65% are singletons. Sample: peripheral blood. The receptors here all came from a woman between 45 and 60 years old in a cohort sampled during active or convalescent COVID-19.

The chain employs TRBV7-2 and TRBJ2-7; 9 bases fit TRBD2. With V trimmed by 1 base and J by 7 bases, 11 bases remained unmatched. The CDR3 loop spans 16 amino acids. The germline gives CDR1 SGHTA, CDR2 FQGNSA. CDR3 amino acids: CASSLESGGGAREQYF. For the CDR3, the DNA is TGTGCCAGCAGCTTAGAATCTGGCGGGGGGGCCCGGGAGCAGTACTTC. Looking up the rest from reference TRBV7-2 and TRBJ2-7 gives the full variable domain: GAGVSQSPSNKVTEKGKDVELRCDPISGHTALYWYRQSLGQGLEFLIYFQGNSAPDKSGLPSDRFSAERTGGSVSTLTIQRTQQEDSAVYLCASSLESGGGAREQYFGPGTRLTVT.

This chain links TRBV11-2 with TRBJ1-3; 8 bases match TRBD1. Germline trimming cut 5 bases from V and 1 base from J; bases unmatched to any gene: 4. This CDR3 is built from 15 residues. Germline V lookup: CDR1 SGHAT, CDR2 FQNNGV. The CDR3 is CASSTGQASGNTIYF. CDR3 DNA sequence: TGTGCCAGCAGCACGGGACAGGCTTCTGGAAACACCATATATTTT.

The V and J genes are TRBV24-1 and TRBJ2-2, with D hard to call. Trimming cost V 4 bases and J 3 bases, with 8 bases left between them. The CDR3 is 14 residues long. The germline gives CDR1 KGHDR, CDR2 SFDVKD. The CDR3, as DNA: TGTGCCACCAGTGAGGGCCAACACACCGGGGAGCTGTTTTTT. This gives the protein CATSEGQHTGELFF.

This clone has a handful of counts. The chain has TRBV29-1 and TRBJ1-3; a weak D match, TRBD1 (6 bases). Germline CDR1 is SQVTM and CDR2 is ANQGSEA. The germline V and J ends were trimmed by 7 bases and 0 bases, with 7 bases remaining between them. The CDR3 extends over 12 amino acids. DNA for the CDR3: TGCAGCGGGACAGCCTCTGGAAACACCATATATTTT. Translation: CSGTASGNTIYF.

The V call is TRBV7-2, the J call TRBJ2-7, with 8 positions matching TRBD2. Per the germline V gene, CDR1 is SGHTA and CDR2 is FQGNSA. The CDR3 extends over 16 amino acids. The trim removed 0 bases at V and 0 bases at J, leaving 4 bases unmatched. CDR3 bases: TGTGCCAGCAGCTTAGCTGGGCTAGCGGGCTCCTACGAGCAGTACTTC. It yields the protein CASSLAGLAGSYEQYF. The variable domain in full, with the rest retrieved from reference TRBV7-2 and TRBJ2-7, is GAGVSQSPSNKVTEKGKDVELRCDPISGHTALYWYRQSLGQGLEFLIYFQGNSAPDKSGLPSDRFSAERTGGSVSTLTIQRTQQEDSAVYLCASSLAGLAGSYEQYFGPGTRLTVT.

CDR3 protein: CAINHGTSGNTGELFF. The CDR3 coding sequence is TGTGCCATCAACCACGGGACTAGCGGAAACACCGGGGAGCTGTTTTTT. The genes are TRBV10-3 and TRBJ2-2; 11 bases are shared with TRBD2. The CDR3 runs to 16 residues. Germline V CDR1 and CDR2: ENHRY, SYGVKD. The J segment lost 2 bases and the V segment lost 7 bases, leaving 6 bases of the junction unmatched.